Presented here are 21 T cell receptor beta chains from one specimen sequenced in a study of T cell clones after liver transplantation. The protocol was immunoSEQ multiplex PCR, while the TCRdb copy is restricted to in-frame clones and leaves out a portion. The repertoire holds roughly 50,000 clones, approximately 88% seen once, with over 7% in the top ten. This specimen consisted of CD4+ T cells from blood, obtained before liver transplant. The receptors were sampled from a human donor who received a liver transplant.

The V and J genes are TRBV11-2 and TRBJ1-3; 8 bases fit TRBD1. V lost 3 bases and J lost 0; bases outside the gene matches: 4. CDR1 is SGHAT and CDR2 is FQNNGV in the germline V gene. The CDR3 is made up of 16 amino acids. The CDR3 loop is CASSFATGGSGNTIYF. In DNA, the CDR3 is TGTGCCAGCAGCTTCGCAACAGGGGGCTCTGGAAACACCATATATTTT.

The rearrangement links TRBV5-6 to TRBJ1-1; D unclear. The V end was cut by 0 bases, the J end by 0 bases, with 9 bases between. Germline V gene sequence: CDR1 SGHDT, CDR2 YYEEEE. The CDR3 contains 15 residues. The CDR3 is CASSLGQVMNTEAFF. The CDR3 nucleotides read TGTGCCAGCAGCTTGGGTCAGGTGATGAACACTGAAGCTTTCTTT.

The chain combines TRBV6-1 with TRBJ2-7, with TRBD1 as a possible D gene (5 bases). V gave up 7 bases and J gave up 8 bases, with 15 bases separating them. The CDR3 runs to 12 residues. The germline V gene has CDR1 MNHNS and CDR2 SASEGT. CDR3 loop: CASKAGNEKQYF. In nucleotides, the CDR3 is TGTGCCAGCAAGGCAGGGAACGAGAAGCAGTACTTC.

This clone was counted a single time. The V gene is TRBV6-1, the J gene TRBJ1-3; D remains unclear. Trimming left V 6 bases short and J 2 bases short, with 11 bases between. This CDR3 contains 14 residues. Germline V gene sequence: CDR1 MNHNS, CDR2 SASEGT. CDR3 sequence (DNA): TGTGCCAGCAGCAGCGGGATCACTGGAAACACCATATATTTT. It translates to CASSSGITGNTIYF.

V and J are TRBV5-1 and TRBJ2-5, with 7 positions matching TRBD1. Germline lookup yields CDR1 SGHRS and CDR2 YFSETQ. V gave up 0 bases and J gave up 5 bases; unmatched junction bases: 4. CDR3 length equals 14 residues. CDR3 DNA sequence: TGCGCCAGCAGCTTGGGTCCAGGGGGTGAGACCCAGTACTTC. Translation: CASSLGPGGETQYF.

This rearrangement joins TRBV11-2 to TRBJ2-3; D is tentatively TRBD1 or TRBD2 (5 bases each). CDR3 size: 15 residues. Between the trimmed V and J ends, which lost 5 bases and 2 bases, there was a span of 14 bases. Germline V CDR1 and CDR2: SGHAT, FQNNGV. The DNA for the CDR3 is TGTGCCAGCAGCCCAGGGAGCGGTCCCACAGATACGCAGTATTTT. This encodes CASSPGSGPTDTQYF.

The chain uses TRBV13 and TRBJ1-6, with D possibly TRBD1 on 5 matching bases. CDR1 is PRHDT and CDR2 is FYEKMQ in the germline V gene (reference sequence). V was cut by 5 bases and J by 14 bases, with 22 bases left in between. The CDR3 runs 15 residues. The CDR3 DNA reads as TGTGCCAGCAGCCCAAGCGTGGGGCCTGGTCGTTCCCTCCACTTT. The encoded protein is CASSPSVGPGRSLHF.

The chain carries TRBV5-1 and TRBJ2-7, with 8 bases matching TRBD1. V dropped 1 base and J dropped 2; count of bases not matched to a gene: 11. There are 17 residues in the CDR3. In germline, CDR1 is SGHRS, CDR2 YFSETQ. CDR3 sequence reads: CASSLWAGGGGTYEQYF. Here the CDR3 DNA reads TGCGCCAGCAGCTTGTGGGCAGGGGGCGGTGGAACCTACGAGCAGTACTTC.

CDR3 nucleotides: TGTGCCAGCAGTTCCCCAACAGGGTCCAATGAAAAACTGTTTTTT. The encoded protein is CASSSPTGSNEKLFF. The chain links TRBV28 to TRBJ1-4, with D perhaps TRBD1 (6 bases). Deletions cut 4 bases from V and 5 bases from J, with 14 bases between. Germline CDR1 reads MDHEN; CDR2 reads SYDVKM. CDR3 length: 15 residues.

This clone was seen once. This rearrangement joins TRBV29-1 to TRBJ1-2; D perhaps matches TRBD1 (5 bases). Germline lookup yields CDR1 SQVTM and CDR2 ANQGSEA. Trimming stripped 2 bases from V and 4 bases from J, with 8 bases between. The CDR3 totals 12 residues. CDR3 sequence (DNA): TGCAGCGTTGAAACAGGCCCCTATGGCTACACCTTC. As protein: CSVETGPYGYTF.

The CDR3 sequence is CASCSPHGGSEQYF. CDR3 DNA sequence: TGTGCCAGCTGCTCCCCGCACGGGGGATCCGAGCAGTACTTC. J is TRBJ2-7 and V is TRBV28, with a possible D match to TRBD2 (6 bases). Germline lookup yields CDR1 MDHEN and CDR2 SYDVKM. V was shortened by 8 bases and J by 6 bases, with 20 bases between the two germline ends. The CDR3 loop spans 14 amino acids.

This clone was counted a few times. V is TRBV7-2 and J is TRBJ2-7; TRBD2 matches at 8 bases. Germline V gives CDR1 SGHTA, CDR2 FQGNSA. V lost 0 bases, J lost 3 bases, and 4 bases stayed unmatched. The CDR3 length is 15 residues. This CDR3 is CASSLALSGGYEQYF. CDR3 nucleotide sequence: TGTGCCAGCAGCTTAGCTCTAAGCGGGGGCTACGAGCAGTACTTC.

The chain carries TRBV18 and TRBJ2-3; D gene ambiguous. The germline CDR1 and CDR2 sequences are KGHSH and LQKENI. The V gene lost 1 base and the J gene lost 5 bases, with 4 bases spanning the gap. This CDR3 region has 12 residues. CDR3 region: CASSPQGDTQYF. The CDR3 bases are TGTGCCAGCTCACCACAGGGAGATACGCAGTATTTT.

V and J are TRBV2 and TRBJ1-4, with D unresolved. The CDR3 is 15 residues long. The V and J ends lost 5 bases and 5 bases respectively, with 15 bases between them. CDR1 and CDR2 (germline): SNHLY, FYNNEI. This chain's CDR3 is CASSTVLPINEKLFF. CDR3 DNA sequence: TGTGCCAGCAGTACGGTGTTACCGATCAATGAAAAACTGTTTTTT.

The chain uses TRBV19 and TRBJ1-4, with TRBD1 identical over 8 bases. Losses at the gene ends were 6 bases for V and 2 bases for J; bases not matched to a gene: 2. The CDR3 contains 14 residues. The germline V gene has CDR1 LNHDA and CDR2 SQIVND (reference sequence). The CDR3 DNA sequence: TGTGCCAGTAGGAGACAGGGGACTAATGAAAAACTGTTTTTT. The encoded protein is CASRRQGTNEKLFF.

The chain combines TRBV14 with TRBJ2-1, with 7 bases lining up with TRBD1. This CDR3 contains 13 residues. V was clipped by 3 bases and J by 15 bases; unmatched bases: 11. Germline CDR1 reads SGHDN; CDR2 reads FVKESK. The CDR3, as DNA: TGTGCCAGCAGCCAGAAGGGGGCGAGAAGGTCGTTCTTC. Translating gives CASSQKGARRSFF.

This clone was observed once. CDR3 sequence reads: CASSLNRGGPTEAFF. The CDR3 DNA sequence: TGTGCCAGCAGCTTAAACCGTGGGGGGCCCACTGAAGCTTTCTTT. The chain joins TRBV7-2 to TRBJ1-1, with a possible D match to TRBD1 (6 bases). Trimming took 2 bases from V and 4 from J, leaving 14 bases between them. Germline V lookup: CDR1 SGHTA, CDR2 FQGNSA. The CDR3 length is 15 residues.

This clone was observed a single time. The rearrangement joins TRBV2 to TRBJ2-5, with a tentative D call TRBD1 (6 bases). With 7 bases removed from V and 1 base from J, the gap between germline ends came to 13 bases. Germline-derived CDR1 and CDR2 are SNHLY and FYNNEI. This CDR3 has 14 amino acids. CDR3 in amino acids: CASTLTGLQETQYF. The CDR3, as DNA: TGTGCCAGCACCCTTACAGGGCTCCAAGAGACCCAGTACTTC.

V gene TRBV7-2 combines with J gene TRBJ2-5; no reliable D call. The germline V gene has CDR1 SGHTA and CDR2 FQGNSA. This CDR3 has 12 residues. Deletions cut 1 base from V and 7 bases from J, with 7 bases between. The chain's CDR3 is CASSLVAGTQYF. For the CDR3, the DNA is TGTGCCAGCAGCTTAGTGGCCGGGACCCAGTACTTC.

V gene TRBV4-2 combines with J gene TRBJ1-1; D remains ambiguous. CDR1 and CDR2 from the germline V gene are LGHNA and YNFKEQ. The CDR3 covers 17 residues. V lost 5 bases and J lost 4, with 23 bases in between. CDR3 region: CASSDRRVSLSATEAFF. DNA of the CDR3: TGTGCCAGCAGCGACCGACGTGTGTCGTTGTCGGCCACTGAAGCTTTCTTT.

The genes are TRBV5-1 and TRBJ2-3, with D possibly TRBD1 on 7 matching bases. The CDR3 sequence is 15 residues long. The germline V and J ends were trimmed by 0 bases and 4 bases, with 12 bases remaining between them. Per germline, CDR1 SGHRS and CDR2 YFSETQ. The CDR3 loop reads CASSLEAGGPDTQYF. CDR3 nucleotides: TGCGCCAGCAGCTTGGAGGCAGGGGGGCCAGATACGCAGTATTTT.